What follows are 31 T cell receptor beta chains derived from one specimen sequenced in a study of T cells in Graves' hyperthyroidism and ophthalmopathy. The CDR3 regions of TCR beta were amplified from RNA transcripts. In the first-round RT-PCR of the TCR CDR3, the HTBI primer set was used. TCRdb reprocessed the multiplex PCR reads with MiXCR, giving one entry per CDR3 protein. The sample holds around 190,000 distinct CDR3 sequences, around 16% seen once. The sample taken for sequencing was blood. Receptors originate from a woman aged 45-59 years with Graves' hyperthyroidism.

In DNA, the CDR3 is TGCAGTGCTAGAGTGTCTGGGGACGGGGGCACCGGGGAGCTGTTTTTT. It encodes CSARVSGDGGTGELFF. The chain has TRBV20-1 and TRBJ2-2, with D possibly matching TRBD2 (6 bases). The CDR3 covers 16 residues. CDR1 DFQATT and CDR2 SNEGSKA come from the germline V gene (reference sequence). Between the trimmed V and J ends, which lost 1 base and 4 bases, there was a span of 16 bases.

This clonotype was seen at least ten times. This chain joins TRBV11-2 and TRBJ2-5; D is undetermined. This CDR3 is built from 14 residues. Germline V gene data show CDR1 as SGHAT and CDR2 as FQNNGV. Trimming removed 4 bases from V and 7 bases from J, with 16 bases in between. The CDR3 DNA sequence: TGTGCCAGCAGCTCCTTGGTGATAGTGGGGACCCAGTACTTC. It codes for CASSSLVIVGTQYF.

The sample holds many counts of this clonotype. The rearrangement links TRBV9 to TRBJ2-5; TRBD1 matches 9 bases. The CDR3 is made up of 16 amino acids. Trimming took 2 bases from V and 5 from J; bases not matched to a gene: 10. Germline assignment: CDR1 SGDLS and CDR2 YYNGEE. The chain's CDR3 is CASSVGGGQGGETQYF. CDR3 coding DNA: TGTGCCAGCAGCGTGGGAGGGGGACAGGGAGGCGAGACCCAGTACTTC.

The table lists this clonotype with many counts. The chain recombines TRBV11-2 with TRBJ2-7; 8 bases are a match to TRBD1. The length of the CDR3 is 13 residues. Trimming at V came to 7 bases and at J to 6 bases, leaving 8 bases not matched to a gene. Germline-derived CDR1 and CDR2 are SGHAT and FQNNGV. The CDR3 here is CASKGQGVTEQYF. In nucleotides, the CDR3 is TGTGCCAGCAAAGGACAGGGAGTTACCGAGCAGTACTTC.

This clonotype was detected ten times or more. This chain connects TRBV3-1 to TRBJ2-7, with 8 bases matching TRBD2. The CDR3 length is 15 residues. The V and J ends lost 3 bases and 3 bases, in that order; junction bases with no gene match: 7. Germline CDR1 and CDR2: LGHDT and YNNKEL (reference sequence). Here the CDR3 DNA reads TGTGCCAGCAGCCATGACGGGAGGGCCAGCTACGAGCAGTACTTC. It is translated as CASSHDGRASYEQYF.

This chain joins TRBV24-1 and TRBJ1-2; TRBD1 matches 8 bases. Germline CDR1 and CDR2: KGHDR and SFDVKD. Trimming took 2 bases from V and 14 from J; bases not matched to a gene: 9. The CDR3 sequence is 13 residues long. In nucleotides, the CDR3 is TGTGCCACCAGTGATTGGACAGGGTCGGAGACAACCTTC. This translates into CATSDWTGSETTF.

The rearrangement links TRBV12-3 or TRBV12-4 to TRBJ2-7, with TRBD2 identical over 12 bases. This CDR3 region has 15 residues. Unmatched junction bases numbered 7, after V lost 6 bases and J lost 4 bases. CDR3 nucleotides: TGTGCCAGCAGATCTAGCGGGAGGGCCTTGTACGAGCAGTACTTC. Amino acids: CASRSSGRALYEQYF.

This clonotype has only a few counts. This chain connects TRBV2 to TRBJ2-2; D gene ambiguous. V gave up 6 bases and J gave up 7 bases, with 12 bases separating them. This CDR3 is built from 13 residues. The germline gives CDR1 SNHLY, CDR2 FYNNEI. The CDR3 loop reads CASSPEFDGELFF. The CDR3 nucleotides read TGTGCCAGCAGCCCCGAGTTCGACGGGGAGCTGTTTTTT.

This clonotype was detected ten times or more. The V gene is TRBV5-6, the J gene TRBJ2-7; D remains ambiguous. V lost 1 base, J lost 5 bases, and 19 bases lay in between. This CDR3 contains 16 residues. From germline, CDR1 is SGHDT and CDR2 YYEEEE. CDR3 loop: CASSLTRSWGWDEQYF. Here the CDR3 DNA reads TGTGCCAGCAGCTTGACCCGGTCCTGGGGTTGGGACGAGCAGTACTTC.

This clonotype was seen at least ten times. This chain uses TRBV18 with TRBJ2-7; D unclear. Trimming pared 3 bases from V and 7 bases from J, leaving 10 bases between. The CDR3 sequence is 12 residues long. Per germline, CDR1 KGHSH and CDR2 LQKENI. The CDR3 spells CASSPGSREQYF. In DNA, the CDR3 is TGTGCCAGCTCACCGGGTTCGCGGGAGCAGTACTTC.

The genes are TRBV29-1 and TRBJ1-1; D gene uncertain. Trimming left V 3 bases short and J 0 bases short, with 8 bases between. The CDR3 is 13 amino acids. Looked up from germline, CDR1 is SQVTM and CDR2 is ANQGSEA. CDR3 in DNA: TGCAGCGTTGAGGTAGGGATGAACACTGAAGCTTTCTTT. Its translation: CSVEVGMNTEAFF. Filled out from reference TRBV29-1 and TRBJ1-1, the complete variable domain reads SAVISQKPSRDICQRGTSLTIQCQVDSQVTMMFWYRQQPGQSLTLIATANQGSEATYESGFVIDKFPISRPNLTFSTLTVSNMSPEDSSIYLCSVEVGMNTEAFFGQGTRLTVV.

The chain couples TRBV5-1 to TRBJ1-1, with D possibly being TRBD1 (5 bases). Per the germline V gene, CDR1 is SGHRS and CDR2 is YFSETQ. Trimming removed 0 bases at V and 5 bases at J, with 14 bases between. The CDR3 sequence is 15 residues long. The CDR3 nucleotides read TGCGCCAGCAGCTTGGGTGGGGCTCGGGATACTGAAGCTTTCTTT. Amino acid sequence: CASSLGGARDTEAFF.

This sequence joins TRBV19 and TRBJ1-5; D is perhaps TRBD1 (5 bases). Germline lookup yields CDR1 LNHDA and CDR2 SQIVND (reference sequence). This CDR3 is built from 13 residues. The V and J ends lost 3 bases and 7 bases respectively, with 10 bases between them. Here the CDR3 DNA reads TGTGCCAGTAGTATCTCAGGGTTGCAGCCCCAGCATTTT. Translating gives CASSISGLQPQHF.

As for this clonotype: Just one base apart from a much larger clone, this may be a read error. This CDR3 reads CASSDVARLAEDEQYF. For the CDR3, the DNA is TGCGCCAGCAGTGATGTGGCCAGACTAGCGGAGGACGAGCAGTACTTC. This rearrangement joins TRBV10-2 to TRBJ2-7; TRBD2 matches 9 bases. The germline V gene encodes CDR1 WSHSY and CDR2 SAAADI. The V segment lost 3 bases and the J segment 5 bases; nucleotides outside the gene matches: 11. This CDR3 is 16 amino acids long.

This clonotype was recorded many times. This sequence joins TRBV4-2 and TRBJ2-1, with 13 bases identical to TRBD2. The J segment lost 8 bases and the V segment lost 0 bases, leaving 10 bases of the junction unmatched. The CDR3 spans 18 residues. Germline V gene lookup returns CDR1 LGHNA and CDR2 YNFKEQ. The CDR3 reads CASSQDRGLAGVGDEQFF. CDR3 nucleotide sequence: TGTGCCAGCAGCCAAGATCGCGGACTAGCGGGAGTAGGGGATGAGCAGTTCTTC.

In its sample, this clonotype was seen many times. The chain carries TRBV10-1 and TRBJ1-6, with no clear D. V was shortened by 6 bases and J by 10 bases, with 19 bases between the two germline ends. The CDR3 totals 15 residues. Germline CDR1 WNHNN, CDR2 SYGVQD (reference sequence). For the CDR3, the DNA is TGCGCCAGCAGCCGTAGTATCAGTTATCGGTCACCCCTCCACTTT. This encodes CASSRSISYRSPLHF.

This clonotype was observed at least ten times. The CDR3 DNA reads as TGCGCCAGCAGAACAGAAATGAACACTGAAGCTTTCTTT. Encoded protein: CASRTEMNTEAFF. The rearrangement links TRBV5-1 to TRBJ1-1; no firm D call. Germline CDR1 SGHRS, CDR2 YFSETQ. The CDR3 consists of 13 residues. V was clipped by 5 bases and J by 0 bases, with 8 bases between them. The full variable domain, with the rest looked up from reference TRBV5-1 and TRBJ1-1, is KAGVTQTPRYLIKTRGQQVTLSCSPISGHRSVSWYQQTPGQGLQFLFEYFSETQRNKGNFPGRFSGRQFSNSRSEMNVSTLELGDSALYLCASRTEMNTEAFFGQGTRLTVV.

This clonotype was counted ten times or more. The chain links TRBV10-3 to TRBJ1-2; D remains ambiguous. V lost 0 bases and J 8 bases, leaving 16 bases between the germline ends. This CDR3 contains 15 residues. Germline CDR1 ENHRY, CDR2 SYGVKD. This CDR3 is CAISESPFAGKGYTF. CDR3 nucleotides: TGTGCCATCAGTGAGTCGCCATTTGCGGGTAAAGGCTACACCTTC.

This rearrangement joins TRBV19 to TRBJ1-5, with D unclear. Trimming took off 1 base at V and 5 bases at J, with 6 bases between the two ends. The CDR3 spans 13 residues. In germline, CDR1 is LNHDA, CDR2 SQIVND (reference sequence). CDR3 sequence reads: CASSIGQYQPQHF. The DNA for the CDR3 is TGTGCCAGTAGTATAGGCCAGTATCAGCCCCAGCATTTT. The full variable domain, its missing parts supplied by reference TRBV19 and TRBJ1-5, is DGGITQSPKYLFRKEGQNVTLSCEQNLNHDAMYWYRQDPGQGLRLIYYSQIVNDFQKGDIAEGYSVSREKKESFPLTVTSAQKNPTAFYLCASSIGQYQPQHFGDGTRLSIL.

At least ten counts were recorded for this clonotype. V gene TRBV20-1 combines with J gene TRBJ2-7, with TRBD2 as a possible D gene (6 bases). Germline loops: CDR1 DFQATT, CDR2 SNEGSKA (reference sequence). V was pared by 1 base and J by 3 bases, with 10 bases between. The CDR3 has 13 amino acids. CDR3 region: CSARGRAFYEQYF. CDR3 bases: TGCAGTGCTAGAGGGAGGGCCTTCTACGAGCAGTACTTC.

This clonotype was recorded many times. This rearrangement joins TRBV28 to TRBJ2-4; 9 bases fit TRBD1. The ends lost 6 bases at V and 3 bases at J; junction bases unmatched: 6. The V gene's germline CDR1 is MDHEN and CDR2 SYDVKM. The CDR3 has 15 amino acids. The DNA of the CDR3 is TGTGCCAGCAGCTGGGACAGGGCGGACAAAAACATTCAGTACTTC. Its translation: CASSWDRADKNIQYF.

About this clonotype itself: It may be a read error: a sequence one base away is much more abundant. In nucleotides, the CDR3 is TGTGCCAGCAGATCGACCGAAACGTATAATCCACCCCTCCACTTT. This encodes CASRSTETYNPPLHF. The genes are TRBV27 and TRBJ1-6; D remains unclear. The CDR3 runs to 15 residues. Germline loops: CDR1 MNHEY, CDR2 SMNVEV (reference sequence).

This clonotype was seen at least ten times. V usage is TRBV7-9 and J usage is TRBJ2-7; a possible D gene is TRBD2 (5 bases). With 1 base removed from V and 7 bases from J, the gap between germline ends came to 14 bases. Germline V CDR1 and CDR2: SEHNR, FQNEAQ (reference sequence). The CDR3 sequence is 14 residues long. CDR3: CASSLGWTWEEQYF. The CDR3 DNA follows: TGTGCCAGCAGCTTAGGTTGGACGTGGGAGGAGCAGTACTTC.

Ten or more counts support this clonotype. The chain recombines TRBV6-1 with TRBJ1-2, with D possibly TRBD1 on 5 matching bases. Germline CDR1 reads MNHNS; CDR2 reads SASEGT. The CDR3 length is 13 residues. Trimming took off 3 bases at V and 2 bases at J, with 7 bases between the two ends. CDR3 bases: TGTGCCAGCAGTGAGGCAGGGAACTATGGCTACACCTTC. Amino acids: CASSEAGNYGYTF.

This clonotype was recorded many times. The CDR3 spells CSAIRVIGAMNTEAFF. CDR3 DNA sequence: TGCAGTGCTATCAGGGTAATCGGGGCCATGAACACTGAAGCTTTCTTT. The rearrangement links TRBV20-1 to TRBJ1-1; TRBD1 is a possible D gene (5 bases). This CDR3 contains 16 residues. V dropped 4 bases and J dropped 0 bases, with 18 bases sitting between them. Germline V gene lookup returns CDR1 DFQATT and CDR2 SNEGSKA (reference sequence).

This sequence joins TRBV7-3 and TRBJ2-1; D is ambiguous. The V end was cut by 1 base, the J end by 6 bases, with 13 bases between. This CDR3 is built from 15 residues. CDR1 SGHTA and CDR2 FQGTGA come from the germline V gene. Here the CDR3 DNA reads TGTGCCAGCAGCTTAAAGTCGTCTGGCTTCAATGAGCAGTTCTTC. This sequence encodes CASSLKSSGFNEQFF.

The J gene is TRBJ2-7, the V gene TRBV20-1; possible D gene TRBD2, 5 bases. Germline CDR1 DFQATT, CDR2 SNEGSKA (reference sequence). The CDR3 totals 15 residues. V was clipped by 0 bases and J by 5 bases, with 17 bases between them. The CDR3 protein is CSARDERPLGDEQYF. The CDR3 coding sequence is TGCAGTGCTAGAGATGAGCGGCCCCTCGGAGACGAGCAGTACTTC.

This clonotype was detected many times. Here the CDR3 DNA reads TGTGCCAGCAGTTGGGGACAGGACACTGAAGCTTTCTTT. It specifies CASSWGQDTEAFF. This chain links TRBV27 with TRBJ1-1; 8 bases are a match to TRBD1. The CDR3 totals 13 residues. The germline V gene has CDR1 MNHEY and CDR2 SMNVEV (reference sequence). Trimming took 4 bases from V and 3 from J; bases not matched to a gene: 1.

The chain links TRBV28 to TRBJ2-5; D is uncertain. The germline V gene has CDR1 MDHEN and CDR2 SYDVKM. This CDR3 has 11 residues. Trimming shortened V by 3 bases and J by 10 bases, and 9 bases separated the two germline ends. The CDR3 sequence is CASSFPGFQYF. As DNA, the CDR3 is TGTGCCAGCAGTTTCCCCGGATTCCAGTACTTC.

The chain links TRBV28 to TRBJ2-7, with 9 bases fitting TRBD1. V lost 0 bases to trimming and J lost 7 bases; unmatched junction nucleotides: 7. The length of the CDR3 is 15 residues. Germline V lookup: CDR1 MDHEN, CDR2 SYDVKM. Here the CDR3 reads CASSLWGQGSLEQYF. The CDR3 region has the DNA TGTGCCAGCAGTTTATGGGGACAGGGCTCATTGGAGCAGTACTTC.

This clonotype has ten or more counts. V gene TRBV3-1 combines with J gene TRBJ1-6; unclear D gene. The CDR3 contains 12 residues. Germline lookup yields CDR1 LGHDT and CDR2 YNNKEL (reference sequence). Trimming stripped 4 bases from V and 8 bases from J, with 6 bases between. The CDR3 reads CASSRVDSPLHF. The CDR3 DNA is TGTGCCAGCAGCCGAGTAGATTCACCCCTCCACTTT.